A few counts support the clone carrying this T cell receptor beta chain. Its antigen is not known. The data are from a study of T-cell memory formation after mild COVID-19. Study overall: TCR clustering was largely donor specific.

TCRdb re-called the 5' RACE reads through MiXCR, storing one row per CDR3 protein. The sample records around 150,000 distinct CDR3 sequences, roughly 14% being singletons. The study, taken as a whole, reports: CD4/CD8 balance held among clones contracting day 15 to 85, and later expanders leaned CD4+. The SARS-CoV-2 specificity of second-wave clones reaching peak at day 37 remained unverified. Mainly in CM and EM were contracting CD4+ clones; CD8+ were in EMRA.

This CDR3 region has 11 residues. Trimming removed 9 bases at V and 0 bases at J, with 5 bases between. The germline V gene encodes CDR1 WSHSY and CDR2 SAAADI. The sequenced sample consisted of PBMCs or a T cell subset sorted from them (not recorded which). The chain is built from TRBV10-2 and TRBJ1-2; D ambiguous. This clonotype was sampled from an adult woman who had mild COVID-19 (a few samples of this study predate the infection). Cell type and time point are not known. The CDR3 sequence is CASSTNYGYTF. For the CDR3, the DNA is TGCGCCAGTAGTACTAACTATGGCTACACCTTC.